These 10 T cell receptor beta chains were all obtained from the same sample, sequenced in a study of blood T cells in healthy people across ages. A second PCR, run for roughly 7 to 11 cycles, used a sample-barcoded 5' primer plus a J-beta primer mix. TCRdb re-called the 5' RACE reads with MiXCR, one entry per CDR3 protein. The table includes around 990,000 distinct CDR3 sequences, about two fifths detected once. Sequences were obtained from blood. Receptors were obtained from a man between 18 and 29 years old in good health.

This clonotype was counted ten times or more. The rearrangement uses TRBV12-3 or TRBV12-4 and TRBJ2-1, with a weak D call TRBD1 (5 bases). Trimming left V 2 bases short and J 0 bases short, with 8 bases between. CDR3 length: 15 residues. CDR3 protein: CASSLFDSSYNEQFF. CDR3 DNA sequence: TGTGCCAGCAGTTTATTCGACAGCTCCTACAATGAGCAGTTCTTC.

This clonotype showed up just a few times. The chain carries TRBV2 and TRBJ2-5; a possible D gene is TRBD1 (6 bases). The CDR3 loop spans 13 amino acids. Between the trimmed V and J ends, which lost 5 bases and 4 bases, there was a span of 11 bases. Germline V gene lookup returns CDR1 SNHLY and CDR2 FYNNEI. The CDR3 is CASSYRATETQYF. In nucleotides, the CDR3 is TGTGCCAGCAGTTACAGGGCTACAGAGACCCAGTACTTC.

This clonotype was counted only a few times. The chain carries TRBV20-1 and TRBJ2-1, with TRBD2 as a possible D gene (5 bases). The CDR3 totals 14 residues. Trimming left V 1 base short and J 10 bases short, with 17 bases between. Germline V gene lookup returns CDR1 DFQATT and CDR2 SNEGSKA (reference sequence). The CDR3, as DNA: TGCAGTGCTAGAGCTAGCAGTCCCGCCGGGGAGCAGTTCTTC. This gives the protein CSARASSPAGEQFF.

Concerning this clonotype itself: At one of its ends the junction is not consistent with the germline gene, which may arise from a read error. This chain connects TRBV12-3 or TRBV12-4 to TRBJ1-2; D gene unclear. CDR3 size: 14 residues. CDR3 DNA: TGTGCCAGCGGTCCTAGGTTCGGTGACTATGGTTACACCTTC. This translates into CASGPRFGDYGYTF.

This clonotype has just a few counts. V and J are TRBV12-3 or TRBV12-4 and TRBJ2-5; maybe TRBD2 (6 bases). The CDR3 spans 15 residues. V was cut by 1 base and J by 5 bases, with 14 bases left in between. The CDR3 sequence: CASSLGSSVMETQYF. DNA of the CDR3: TGTGCCAGCAGTTTAGGTTCTAGCGTGATGGAGACCCAGTACTTC.

This chain uses TRBV6-2 or TRBV6-3 with TRBJ1-2, with D unclear. The CDR3 has 13 residues. Germline lookup yields CDR1 MNHEY and CDR2 SVGEGT. V was cut by 7 bases and J by 8 bases, with 17 bases left in between. The CDR3 DNA follows: TGTGCCAGCAAGGGATATCTGGAGGAGGGCTACACCTTC. This encodes CASKGYLEEGYTF.

The sample holds many counts of this clonotype. The chain carries TRBV4-3 and TRBJ1-2, with 9 bases matching TRBD1. The CDR3 spans 16 residues. V gave up 3 bases and J gave up 6 bases; unmatched junction bases: 11. The germline V gene has CDR1 LGHNA and CDR2 YSLEER. The CDR3 nucleotides read TGCGCCAGCAGCCACTCAACCGGGACAGGGATTAATGGCTACACCTTC. This gives the protein CASSHSTGTGINGYTF.

The chain employs TRBV4-2 and TRBJ1-5; 7 nucleotides align to TRBD1. The CDR3 is made up of 14 amino acids. Germline V gives CDR1 LGHNA, CDR2 YNFKEQ. V was clipped by 2 bases and J by 5 bases; unmatched bases: 3. CDR3 in amino acids: CASSQIDRDQPQHF. The CDR3 coding sequence is TGTGCCAGCAGCCAAATAGACAGGGATCAGCCCCAGCATTTT.

This clonotype was detected ten times or more. The J gene is TRBJ2-5, the V gene TRBV12-3 or TRBV12-4, with TRBD1 matching over 9 bases. V gave up 2 bases and J gave up 5 bases; unmatched junction bases: 3. This CDR3 contains 14 residues. The CDR3: CASSLTGGKETQYF. In nucleotides, the CDR3 is TGTGCCAGCAGTTTAACAGGGGGCAAGGAGACCCAGTACTTC.

In this sample, this clonotype turned up many times. The rearrangement links TRBV12-3 or TRBV12-4 to TRBJ2-7; the D gene is possibly TRBD1 (6 bases). CDR3 size: 11 residues. The V end lost 6 bases, the J end lost 6 bases, and 9 bases lay between the germline ends. The CDR3 protein is CASSKGGEQYF. The CDR3 coding sequence is TGTGCCAGCAGCAAAGGGGGCGAGCAGTACTTC.